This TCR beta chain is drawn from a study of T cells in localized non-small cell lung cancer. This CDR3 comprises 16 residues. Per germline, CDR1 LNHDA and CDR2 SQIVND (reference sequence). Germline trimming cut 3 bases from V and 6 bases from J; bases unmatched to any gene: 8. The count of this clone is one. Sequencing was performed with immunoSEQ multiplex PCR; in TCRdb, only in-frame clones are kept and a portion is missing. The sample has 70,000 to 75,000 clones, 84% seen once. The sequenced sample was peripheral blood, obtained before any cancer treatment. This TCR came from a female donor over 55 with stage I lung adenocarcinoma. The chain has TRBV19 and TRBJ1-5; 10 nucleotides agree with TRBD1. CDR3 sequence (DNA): TGTGCCAGTAGTATTTCGAGACAGGGGGCAGGTCAGCCCCAGCATTTT. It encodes CASSISRQGAGQPQHF.